These 10 T cell receptor beta chains share one sample of origin, sequenced in a study of T cells expressing NK-cell markers. From the 5' RACE reads, TCRdb lists one entry per CDR3 protein and no DNA. The listing records 300,000 to 500,000 distinct CDR3 sequences. The sample consisted of blood T cells: a sorted CD56 or NKG2C T cell subset, CD4+ or CD8+ T cells, or bulk PBMC T cells (not recorded which). The receptors were sampled from a woman aged 50 to 60 in good health.

This chain joins TRBV11-2 and TRBJ1-4; the TRBD1 assignment by TCRdb is unverifiable without DNA. CDR3 length equals 15 residues. CDR1 and CDR2 from the germline V gene are SGHAT and FQNNGV. This CDR3 is CASSSPTGRRGKLFF.

V gene TRBV7-7 combines with J gene TRBJ2-1. The CDR3 is made up of 13 amino acids. CDR1 SSHAT and CDR2 FNYEAQ come from the germline V gene (reference sequence). CDR3 amino acids: CASSLGLTNEQFF.

This chain uses TRBV6-6 with TRBJ2-2; the TCRdb D gene call, TRBD2, has no DNA to confirm it. CDR3 length equals 16 residues. Germline-derived CDR1 and CDR2 are MNHNY and SVGAGI (reference sequence). The CDR3 reads CATHSGTPANTGELFF.

The rearrangement uses TRBV7-6 and TRBJ2-5; TCRdb outputs TRBD1, but without DNA this stays unchecked. This CDR3 comprises 15 residues. Germline V gene data show CDR1 as SGHVS and CDR2 as FNYEAQ. This CDR3 reads CASSLGGQPQETQYF.

The rearrangement links TRBV12-3 or TRBV12-4 to TRBJ2-3; no DNA is available, so the TRBD1 call from TCRdb remains unchecked. This CDR3 contains 17 residues. CDR3 protein: CASSSTGPAGGTDTQYF.

The chain combines TRBV6-6 with TRBJ2-2. This CDR3 is built from 16 residues. In germline, CDR1 is MNHNY, CDR2 SVGAGI (reference sequence). The CDR3 is CASSYSGQINTGELFF.

V and J are TRBV20-1 and TRBJ2-1; without DNA, the TCRdb call of TRBD1 cannot be checked. Germline V gene sequence: CDR1 DFQATT, CDR2 SNEGSKA (reference sequence). CDR3 length equals 11 residues. CDR3 sequence: CSAPGGHEQFF.

The rearrangement joins TRBV11-3 to TRBJ1-4. Germline-derived CDR1 and CDR2 are SGHNT and YENEEA. CDR3 length: 16 amino acids. The CDR3 reads CASSFGRTLGNEKLFF. The full variable domain, rest sourced from reference TRBV11-3 and TRBJ1-4, is EAGVVQSPRYKIIEKKQPVAFWCNPISGHNTLYWYLQNLGQGPELLIRYENEEAVDDSQLPKDRFSAERLKGVDSTLKIQPAELGDSAVYLCASSFGRTLGNEKLFFGSGTQLSVL.

V is TRBV11-2 and J is TRBJ2-3. Germline lookup yields CDR1 SGHAT and CDR2 FQNNGV. This CDR3 region has 13 residues. The CDR3 loop is CASSLFGSRTQYF.

This chain links TRBV19 with TRBJ2-7; TCRdb returns TRBD1, unconfirmable since there is no DNA. The CDR3 has 16 amino acids. Germline CDR1 reads LNHDA; CDR2 reads SQIVND (reference sequence). The chain's CDR3 is CASSILSGQSPYEQYF. The whole variable domain, remainder taken from reference TRBV19 and TRBJ2-7, is DGGITQSPKYLFRKEGQNVTLSCEQNLNHDAMYWYRQDPGQGLRLIYYSQIVNDFQKGDIAEGYSVSREKKESFPLTVTSAQKNPTAFYLCASSILSGQSPYEQYFGPGTRLTVT.